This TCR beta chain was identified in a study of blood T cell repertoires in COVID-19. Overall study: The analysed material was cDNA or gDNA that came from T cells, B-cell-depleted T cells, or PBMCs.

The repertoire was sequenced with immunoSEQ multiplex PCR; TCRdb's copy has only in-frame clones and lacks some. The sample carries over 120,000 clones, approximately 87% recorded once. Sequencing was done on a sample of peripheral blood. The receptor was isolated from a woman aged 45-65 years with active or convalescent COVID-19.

The CDR3 region has the DNA TGTGCCAGCAGCTTCCGAGGACAGGGAAGCACAGATACGCAGTATTTT. It translates to CASSFRGQGSTDTQYF. The chain uses TRBV7-2 and TRBJ2-3; 8 bases fit TRBD1. Germline V CDR1 and CDR2: SGHTA, FQGNSA. The CDR3 runs to 16 residues. The V and J ends lost 3 bases and 0 bases, in that order; junction bases with no gene match: 5.